The 22 T cell receptor beta chains below come from one sample, sequenced in a study of cytomegalovirus exposure and HLA in healthy donors. In the PCR, 60 Vbeta and 13 Jbeta primers were used. Profiled with immunoSEQ multiplex PCR; TCRdb holds only in-frame clones, not every one. Found here are under 150,000 clones, 75% to 85% of them singletons; the top ten hold roughly 3%. Sequencing was performed on PBMCs. These receptor sequences come from a male donor in good health and CMV-seronegative.

The chain employs TRBV7-9 and TRBJ2-7; weak D call: TRBD1 (5 bases). Trimming removed 5 bases from V and 6 bases from J, with 11 bases in between. The CDR3 has 12 residues. Germline CDR1 is SEHNR and CDR2 is FQNEAQ (reference sequence). CDR3 sequence: CASSPWTSEQYF. In DNA, the CDR3 is TGTGCCAGCAGCCCCTGGACATCCGAGCAGTACTTC.

V gene TRBV6-5 combines with J gene TRBJ1-4; D gene uncertain. Looked up from germline, CDR1 is MNHEY and CDR2 is SVGAGI. Trimming stripped 2 bases from V and 7 bases from J, with 14 bases between. The CDR3 extends over 15 amino acids. CDR3 residues: CASSYDGRRGEKLFF. In DNA, the CDR3 is TGTGCCAGCAGTTACGATGGCAGGCGGGGTGAAAAACTGTTTTTT.

V and J are TRBV6-1 and TRBJ1-1; tentative D call: TRBD1 (6 bases). CDR3 size: 16 residues. Between the trimmed V and J ends, which lost 2 bases and 0 bases, there was a span of 13 bases. The V gene's germline CDR1 is MNHNS and CDR2 SASEGT. The CDR3 spells CASSEFGGGLNTEAFF. CDR3 in DNA: TGTGCCAGCAGTGAATTCGGGGGGGGGCTGAACACTGAAGCTTTCTTT.

This chain links TRBV4-2 with TRBJ1-6; a possible D gene is TRBD1 (6 bases). This CDR3 region has 18 residues. Germline CDR1 is LGHNA and CDR2 is YNFKEQ. Trimming took off 0 bases at V and 4 bases at J, with 16 bases between the two ends. The CDR3 reads CASSQDHGGGEYNSPLHF. DNA for the CDR3: TGTGCCAGCAGCCAAGATCATGGTGGGGGCGAATATAATTCACCCCTCCACTTT.

This clone was counted a few times. The rearrangement links TRBV9 to TRBJ1-5; a possible D gene is TRBD1 (6 bases). The CDR3 loop spans 15 amino acids. Germline values: CDR1 SGDLS, CDR2 YYNGEE. V was cut by 0 bases and J by 4 bases, with 11 bases left in between. CDR3 coding DNA: TGTGCCAGCAGCGTAGGACAGGAATCAAATCAGCCCCAGCATTTT. Its protein product is CASSVGQESNQPQHF.

This clone was picked up a small number of times. The chain joins TRBV10-1 to TRBJ1-2, with D uncertain. The V and J ends lost 5 bases and 8 bases respectively, with 15 bases between them. Per the germline V gene, CDR1 is WNHNN and CDR2 is SYGVQD (reference sequence). The CDR3 length is 13 residues. CDR3 nucleotide sequence: TGCGCCAGCAGTCCCGGGAAGGGTTGGGGCTACACCTTC. The encoded protein is CASSPGKGWGYTF.

V is TRBV4-2 and J is TRBJ1-2; 7 nucleotides align to TRBD1. The germline V gene encodes CDR1 LGHNA and CDR2 YNFKEQ. Trimming took 3 bases from V and 0 from J; bases not matched to a gene: 1. This CDR3 is built from 14 residues. CDR3 amino acids: CASSQGQTNYGYTF. The CDR3 DNA reads as TGTGCCAGCAGCCAGGGACAGACTAACTATGGCTACACCTTC.

CDR3: CASSSFRRTSSTDTQYF. The CDR3 region has the DNA TGTGCCAGCAGCAGCTTCCGGAGAACCTCTAGCACAGATACGCAGTATTTT. This rearrangement joins TRBV7-9 to TRBJ2-3; D remains unclear. Germline-derived CDR1 and CDR2 are SEHNR and FQNEAQ (reference sequence). The ends were cut back, 5 bases at V and 0 bases at J, with 18 bases in the middle. The CDR3 has 17 residues. Based on the CDR3 plus reference TRBV7-9 and TRBJ2-3, the full variable domain is DTGVSQNPRHKITKRGQNVTFRCDPISEHNRLYWYRQTLGQGPEFLTYFQNEAQLEKSRLLSDRFSAERPKGSFSTLEIQRTEQGDSAMYLCASSSFRRTSSTDTQYFGPGTRLTVL.

The rearrangement joins TRBV5-1 to TRBJ2-1; D might be TRBD2 (6 bases). CDR3 length equals 18 residues. Germline V gene lookup returns CDR1 SGHRS and CDR2 YFSETQ. The V and J ends lost 2 bases and 1 base respectively, with 19 bases between them. The CDR3 region has the DNA TGCGCCAGCAGCTTCTTAAGTGGGAGGAGCGGGTCCTACAATGAGCAGTTCTTC. Its protein is CASSFLSGRSGSYNEQFF.

CDR3 in DNA: TGTGCCAGTAGTATAGACAGGTTCCGAAGCAATCAGCCCCAGCATTTT. Its translation: CASSIDRFRSNQPQHF. V gene TRBV19 combines with J gene TRBJ1-5; the D is unclear. With 0 bases removed from V and 1 base from J, the gap between germline ends came to 10 bases. This CDR3 is built from 16 residues. Germline CDR1 reads LNHDA; CDR2 reads SQIVND (reference sequence).

This clone has only a few counts. The CDR3, as DNA: TGTGCCAGCAGCTTCCTAGACGAGCAGTACTTC. Its protein is CASSFLDEQYF. The rearrangement joins TRBV7-2 to TRBJ2-7; no reliable D call. The germline V and J ends were trimmed by 3 bases and 5 bases, with 5 bases remaining between them. Germline V gives CDR1 SGHTA, CDR2 FQGNSA. This CDR3 contains 11 residues.

The chain combines TRBV4-1 with TRBJ2-3, with 7 nucleotides matching TRBD2. This CDR3 region has 13 residues. Trimming cost V 1 base and J 12 bases; bases outside gene matches: 7. Germline lookup yields CDR1 MGHRA and CDR2 YSYEKL. The CDR3 is CASSQVGLVEQYF. Here the CDR3 DNA reads TGCGCCAGCAGCCAAGTAGGACTAGTAGAACAGTATTTT.

This chain joins TRBV2 and TRBJ2-3; TRBD2 is a possible D gene (6 bases). Germline CDR1 reads SNHLY; CDR2 reads FYNNEI. This CDR3 is 14 amino acids long. V was trimmed by 3 bases and J by 4 bases, leaving 11 bases between them. CDR3: CASSERERADTQYF. CDR3 sequence (DNA): TGTGCCAGCAGTGAGCGGGAACGGGCAGATACGCAGTATTTT.

J is TRBJ2-1 and V is TRBV11-2; TRBD2 matches at 15 bases. Germline V gene lookup returns CDR1 SGHAT and CDR2 FQNNGV. V trimming: 5 bases; J trimming: 6 bases; junction bases outside the gene matches: 2. The CDR3 sequence is 15 residues long. The CDR3 is CASSLGLAGGNEQFF. CDR3 sequence (DNA): TGTGCCAGCAGCCTGGGACTAGCGGGAGGCAATGAGCAGTTCTTC.

Points on this clone: The junction differs from germline at one of its ends, possibly a read error. The chain joins TRBV28 to TRBJ2-6; TRBD2 might be the D (6 bases). The CDR3 has 17 residues. The germline V gene encodes CDR1 MDHEN and CDR2 SYDVKM. CDR3: CASSPGVLPSGANGLTF. Written as DNA, the CDR3 is TGTGCCAGCAGTCCGGGGGTGCTACCCTCTGGGGCCAACGGCCTGACTTTC.

The V gene is TRBV7-9, the J gene TRBJ1-3; no firm D call. In germline, CDR1 is SEHNR, CDR2 FQNEAQ (reference sequence). The CDR3 is made up of 15 amino acids. Trimming left V 5 bases short and J 4 bases short, with 15 bases between. CDR3 residues: CASSPRTGEGNTIYF. Here the CDR3 DNA reads TGTGCCAGCAGCCCGAGAACGGGTGAGGGAAACACCATATATTTT. Looking up the rest from reference TRBV7-9 and TRBJ1-3 gives the full variable domain: DTGVSQNPRHKITKRGQNVTFRCDPISEHNRLYWYRQTLGQGPEFLTYFQNEAQLEKSRLLSDRFSAERPKGSFSTLEIQRTEQGDSAMYLCASSPRTGEGNTIYFGEGSWLTVV.

The rearrangement links TRBV6-1 to TRBJ1-1; tentative D call: TRBD1 (6 bases). The germline V gene encodes CDR1 MNHNS and CDR2 SASEGT. V was shortened by 2 bases and J by 6 bases, with 19 bases between the two germline ends. CDR3 size: 16 residues. The CDR3 region has the DNA TGTGCCAGCAGTGAACCCAGGGGAAGATTTTTTGCTGAAGCTTTCTTT. It encodes CASSEPRGRFFAEAFF.

The rearrangement joins TRBV7-9 to TRBJ2-1, with a weak D call TRBD2 (6 bases). V dropped 5 bases and J dropped 7 bases, with 18 bases sitting between them. Germline V gene lookup returns CDR1 SEHNR and CDR2 FQNEAQ (reference sequence). The CDR3 is made up of 15 amino acids. CDR3 region: CASSPFGGRENEQFF. CDR3 nucleotides: TGTGCCAGCAGCCCCTTCGGGGGACGGGAGAATGAGCAGTTCTTC. Combining the CDR3 with reference TRBV7-9 and TRBJ2-1 gives the whole variable domain DTGVSQNPRHKITKRGQNVTFRCDPISEHNRLYWYRQTLGQGPEFLTYFQNEAQLEKSRLLSDRFSAERPKGSFSTLEIQRTEQGDSAMYLCASSPFGGRENEQFFGPGTRLTVL.

The chain is built from TRBV6-6 and TRBJ1-2; D is possibly TRBD1 (5 bases). Trimming pared 5 bases from V and 4 bases from J, leaving 8 bases between. Germline V lookup: CDR1 MNHNY, CDR2 SVGAGI (reference sequence). The CDR3 runs to 12 residues. CDR3 coding DNA: TGTGCCAGCAGTCCCGACAGCTATGGCTACACCTTC. This codes for CASSPDSYGYTF.

The chain couples TRBV28 to TRBJ1-6, with 11 bases aligning to TRBD1. Germline loops: CDR1 MDHEN, CDR2 SYDVKM. The V segment lost 1 base and the J segment 7 bases; nucleotides outside the gene matches: 6. The CDR3 totals 17 residues. The CDR3 region is CASSLFRGTGGNSPLHF. The DNA of the CDR3 is TGTGCCAGCAGTTTATTTCGAGGGACAGGGGGAAATTCACCCCTCCACTTT. The full variable domain, rest sourced from reference TRBV28 and TRBJ1-6, is DVKVTQSSRYLVKRTGEKVFLECVQDMDHENMFWYRQDPGLGLRLIYFSYDVKMKEKGDIPEGYSVSREKKERFSLILESASTNQTSMYLCASSLFRGTGGNSPLHFGNGTRLTVT.

This chain uses TRBV7-8 with TRBJ2-1, with TRBD2 matching 9 bases. Germline CDR1 and CDR2: SGHVS and FQNEAQ. The ends lost 3 bases at V and 4 bases at J; junction bases unmatched: 7. The length of the CDR3 is 16 residues. CDR3 coding DNA: TGTGCCAGCAGCTTCCCTACCAGCGGGGGGTACAATGAGCAGTTCTTC. Protein sequence: CASSFPTSGGYNEQFF. Looking up the rest from reference TRBV7-8 and TRBJ2-1 gives the full variable domain: GAGVSQSPRYKVAKRGQDVALRCDPISGHVSLFWYQQALGQGPEFLTYFQNEAQLDKSGLPSDRFFAERPEGSVSTLKIQRTQQEDSAVYLCASSFPTSGGYNEQFFGPGTRLTVL.

About this clone itself: Germline and junction disagree at one end, which may indicate a read error. This chain connects TRBV11-2 to TRBJ2-7; TRBD1 matches 9 bases. The germline V gene encodes CDR1 SGHAT and CDR2 FQNNGV. The CDR3 has 14 amino acids. The CDR3 coding sequence is TGTGCCAGCAGCCCCCGGACAGGGGAAGACGAGCAGTGCTTC. This codes for CASSPRTGEDEQCF.